The rows below give T cell receptor beta chains drawn from one sample of a study of OX40 agonist ivuxolimab in advanced cancers. The repertoire was sequenced with immunoSEQ multiplex PCR; TCRdb's copy has only in-frame clones and lacks some. The sample records tens of thousands of clones, under 80% being singletons. The sequences come from CD4+ or CD8+ T cells sorted from blood, collected in a trial of the OX40 agonist ivuxolimab. The receptors were gathered from an adult with an advanced solid tumor such as melanoma, head and neck, liver or kidney cancer. The CDR3 runs from the conserved cysteine through the conserved F or W. A D gene is named only where the DNA matches it firmly. A clone size is listed for some rows: how often the clone was seen (once, few, many), or a class if it is expanded.

13	.	TRBV5-1	.	TRBJ1-5	CASSPDRYQPQHF	TGCGCCAGCAGCCCAGACCGCTATCAGCCCCAGCATTTT
15	.	TRBV6-1	.	TRBJ2-7	CASRKGGEPNYEQYF	TGTGCCAGCAGAAAAGGAGGGGAACCCAACTACGAGCAGTACTTC
14	once	TRBV18	TRBD1	TRBJ2-5	CASSPGQDQETQYF	TGTGCCAGCTCACCCGGACAGGACCAAGAGACCCAGTACTTC
17	once	TRBV4-1	.	TRBJ2-4	CASSQDLGSLAKNIQYF	TGCGCCAGCAGCCAAGACTTAGGCAGCTTAGCCAAAAACATTCAGTACTTC
15	.	TRBV4-1	.	TRBJ1-5	CASSQTEQGSQPQHF	TGCGCCAGCAGCCAAACCGAACAGGGATCCCAGCCCCAGCATTTT
15	.	TRBV7-9	.	TRBJ1-2	CASSLASDSLGGYTF	TGTGCCAGCAGCTTAGCTTCTGACAGTCTAGGGGGCTACACCTTC
16	.	TRBV4-1	.	TRBJ1-2	CASSQERWFTNYGYTF	TGCGCCAGCAGCCAAGAACGCTGGTTTACTAACTATGGCTACACCTTC
15	.	TRBV18	TRBD2	TRBJ2-3	CASSQESGGTDTQYF	TGTGCCAGCTCACAAGAATCGGGGGGGACAGATACGCAGTATTTT
14	.	TRBV11-2	.	TRBJ1-1	CASSVRDGNAEAFF	TGTGCCAGCAGCGTCCGGGACGGGAACGCTGAAGCTTTCTTT
13	.	TRBV19	.	TRBJ1-5	CASSYLRNQPQHF	TGTGCCAGTAGCTATCTTCGCAATCAGCCCCAGCATTTT
12	few	TRBV11-2	.	TRBJ1-1	CASNRPNTEAFF	TGTGCCAGCAATCGGCCCAACACTGAAGCTTTCTTT
13	once	TRBV5-1	TRBD2	TRBJ2-5	CASSLSGTETQYF	TGCGCCAGCAGCTTGAGCGGGACGGAGACCCAGTACTTC
13	.	TRBV5-4	.	TRBJ2-3	CASSLARGDTQYF	TGTGCCAGCAGCTTGGCCCGGGGAGATACGCAGTATTTT
14	.	TRBV19	TRBD1	TRBJ2-7	CASSRDRGLNEQYF	TGTGCCAGTAGTAGGGACAGGGGCCTTAACGAGCAGTACTTC
14	.	TRBV27	.	TRBJ2-3	CASSLRARGDTQYF	TGTGCCAGCAGTTTAAGGGCTCGGGGAGATACGCAGTATTTT
13	.	TRBV29-1	.	TRBJ2-7	CSVEVVGAGEQYF	TGCAGCGTTGAAGTCGTGGGGGCAGGTGAGCAGTACTTC
14	.	TRBV7-6	.	TRBJ1-1	CASSLSGSHTEAFF	TGTGCCAGCAGCTTAAGCGGTTCGCACACTGAAGCTTTCTTT
17	once	TRBV5-1	TRBD1	TRBJ1-2	CASSSQPSDRASYGYTF	TGCGCCAGCAGCTCTCAACCCAGCGACAGGGCGAGCTATGGCTACACCTTC
12	.	TRBV29-1	.	TRBJ2-7	CSVAGGSYEQYF	TGCAGCGTTGCCGGGGGCTCCTACGAGCAGTACTTC
16	few	TRBV2	TRBD1	TRBJ2-2	CASSERTGEVTGELFF	TGTGCCAGCAGTGAAAGGACAGGGGAAGTCACCGGGGAGCTGTTTTTT
16	.	TRBV21-1	.	TRBJ1-3	CASSRAQLDSGNTIYF	TGTGCCAGCAGCCGAGCACAGCTAGACTCTGGAAACACCATATATTTT
15	.	TRBV27	TRBD1	TRBJ1-6	CASSIEGQPNSPLHF	TGTGCCAGCAGTATAGAGGGACAGCCGAATTCACCCCTCCACTTT
14	.	TRBV6-1	.	TRBJ2-7	CASSEAGGSYEQYF	TGTGCCAGCAGTGAAGCGGGCGGTTCCTACGAGCAGTACTTC
14	few	TRBV9	.	TRBJ2-3	CASSVASTTDTQYF	TGTGCCAGCAGCGTAGCGTCCACCACAGATACGCAGTATTTT
17	.	TRBV5-1	TRBD2	TRBJ2-7	CASNSPRRTSGTYEQYF	TGCGCCAGCAATTCCCCTCGGAGGACTAGCGGGACTTACGAGCAGTACTTC
15	.	TRBV6-1	.	TRBJ2-1	CASSEAALAYNEQFF	TGTGCCAGCAGTGAAGCGGCCCTAGCCTACAATGAGCAGTTCTTC
15	.	TRBV2	.	TRBJ2-7	CASRVEDGFQYEQYF	TGTGCCAGCAGGGTTGAGGACGGATTCCAATACGAGCAGTACTTC
13	once	TRBV28	.	TRBJ1-1	CASSLQRNTEAFF	TGTGCCAGCAGTTTACAGCGTAACACTGAAGCTTTCTTT
16	.	TRBV11-2	TRBD1	TRBJ2-7	CASSPLDRGSSYEQYF	TGTGCCAGCAGCCCCCTGGACAGGGGGAGCTCCTACGAGCAGTACTTC
13	.	TRBV5-1	.	TRBJ1-2	CASSLWSSYGYTF	TGCGCCAGCAGCTTGTGGTCTAGCTATGGCTACACCTTC
15	.	TRBV5-1	TRBD2	TRBJ2-1	CASSVTTSGRGEQFF	TGCGCCAGCAGCGTAACGACTAGCGGGAGAGGTGAGCAGTTCTTC
21	.	TRBV30	TRBD2	TRBJ2-1	CAWSVEGKTSGKGFEDNEQFF	TGTGCCTGGAGTGTAGAGGGGAAGACTAGCGGGAAAGGTTTTGAGGACAATGAGCAGTTCTTC
14	.	TRBV6-5	.	TRBJ1-1	CASSSRGGGTEAFF	TGTGCCAGCAGTTCAAGGGGCGGTGGGACTGAAGCTTTCTTT
15	.	TRBV6-6	TRBD1	TRBJ1-3	CASTWQGAGGNTIYF	TGTGCCAGCACCTGGCAGGGGGCGGGTGGAAACACCATATATTTT
14	.	TRBV5-1	TRBD1	TRBJ2-7	CASSFLQGAIEQYF	TGCGCCAGCAGCTTTCTACAGGGGGCGATCGAGCAGTACTTC
15	.	TRBV7-3	.	TRBJ1-1	CASSLQGGGGTEAFF	TGTGCCAGCAGCTTACAGGGTGGGGGCGGCACTGAAGCTTTCTTT
12	once	TRBV7-2	.	TRBJ2-1	CASSLALWEQFF	TGTGCCAGCAGCTTAGCGCTCTGGGAGCAGTTCTTC
12	.	TRBV7-9	.	TRBJ1-2	CASSLYRYGYTF	TGTGCCAGCAGCTTATACAGATATGGCTACACCTTC
13	.	TRBV19	.	TRBJ1-2	CASSSRGDYGYTF	TGTGCCAGTAGTAGCAGGGGTGACTATGGCTACACCTTC
13	few	TRBV5-1	.	TRBJ1-1	CASSFPGDTEAFF	TGCGCCAGCAGCTTCCCAGGGGACACTGAAGCTTTCTTT
15	.	TRBV7-4	TRBD1	TRBJ1-5	CASNPNRGSNQPQHF	TGTGCCAGCAACCCAAACAGGGGTAGCAATCAGCCCCAGCATTTT
18	.	TRBV27	TRBD1	TRBJ1-1	CASSLNQGAFRGNTEAFF	TGTGCCAGCAGTTTAAATCAGGGGGCTTTTAGGGGGAACACTGAAGCTTTCTTT
13	.	TRBV4-1	.	TRBJ2-4	CASSQRAGNIQYF	TGCGCCAGCAGCCAGAGGGCGGGTAACATTCAGTACTTC
15	.	TRBV9	TRBD1	TRBJ1-4	CASSVAGTGNEKLFF	TGTGCCAGCAGCGTAGCGGGGACAGGGAATGAAAAACTGTTTTTT
17	.	TRBV14	TRBD1	TRBJ2-3	CASSHAGTGYAADTQYF	TGTGCCAGCAGCCATGCCGGGACAGGGTATGCGGCAGATACGCAGTATTTT
14	.	TRBV11-2	.	TRBJ2-3	CASAWGFGTDTQYF	TGTGCCAGCGCTTGGGGATTCGGCACAGATACGCAGTATTTT